In its sample, the clone carrying this T cell receptor beta chain was seen a few times. No cell sorting was done before RNA was extracted from the tissue. TCRbeta libraries were built with three rounds of nested PCR, modified from ARM-PCR. TCRdb ran MiXCR on the multiplex PCR reads and lists one entry per CDR3 protein. The sample lists fewer than 150,000 distinct CDR3 sequences, about 71% seen once, with around a sixth in the top ten. The CDR3 loop spans 12 amino acids. With 3 bases removed from V and 9 bases from J, the gap between germline ends came to 9 bases. This sample is part of a study of tumor and adjacent non-tumor tissue in lung cancer.

The chain recombines TRBV12-3 or TRBV12-4 with TRBJ2-1; no firm D call. Sequenced: lung tumor tissue. The source is a man aged 55 to 70 with small cell lung cancer. As DNA, the CDR3 is TGTGCCAGCAGTTTGCTACACCTTGAGCAGTTCTTC. Its translation is CASSLLHLEQFF.